Below are 21 T cell receptor beta chains sequenced from a single sample in a study of regulatory T cells in long-lasting Graves disease. Library construction for TCR beta used iRepertoire HTBI primers and Arm-PCR of CDR3 regions. One entry per CDR3 protein results from TCRdb running MiXCR on the multiplex PCR reads. The table lists hundreds of thousands of distinct CDR3 sequences, roughly 15% of them singletons, with 25% in the top ten. As for time point: newly diagnosed GD, antithyroid drugs for less than 3 months. The authors made the TCR library using RNA they extracted from PBMCs. These records were also assigned to another study, of T cells in Graves' hyperthyroidism and ophthalmopathy.

Sequenced material: peripheral blood mononuclear cells (PBMCs), taken at new diagnosis, from a patient treated with antithyroid drugs. Source of these receptors: a woman aged 35-60 years with Graves disease.

The CDR3 nucleotides read TGTGCCAGTAGATTTGAGGCAGGGGGCGCCGCGCAGTACTTC. Protein sequence: CASRFEAGGAAQYF. The chain carries TRBV19 and TRBJ2-7; the match to TRBD1 covers 8 bases. The germline V gene has CDR1 LNHDA and CDR2 SQIVND (reference sequence). This CDR3 comprises 14 residues. V shed 6 bases and J 9 bases; nucleotides not matched to a gene: 13.

The table lists this clonotype with many counts. The V call is TRBV3-1, the J call TRBJ1-6, with a weak D call TRBD1 (6 bases). Trimming left V 5 bases short and J 6 bases short, with 17 bases between. The CDR3 length is 16 residues. Germline V gene lookup returns CDR1 LGHDT and CDR2 YNNKEL (reference sequence). The CDR3 spells CASSKVGGYGNSPLHF. As DNA, the CDR3 is TGTGCCAGCAGCAAAGTGGGGGGCTATGGTAATTCACCCCTCCACTTT.

In its sample, this clonotype was seen many times. The V and J genes are TRBV28 and TRBJ1-1; D is uncertain. This CDR3 spans 11 amino acids. In germline, CDR1 is MDHEN, CDR2 SYDVKM. V was trimmed by 4 bases and J by 11 bases, leaving 11 bases between them. The CDR3 reads CASSSNLRAFF. CDR3 DNA: TGTGCCAGCAGTTCGAACCTGAGGGCTTTCTTT.

This clonotype was found a few times. The chain links TRBV9 to TRBJ2-2; tentative D call: TRBD2 (5 bases). Trimming removed 1 base at V and 2 bases at J, with 9 bases between. The germline V gene encodes CDR1 SGDLS and CDR2 YYNGEE. The CDR3 loop spans 15 amino acids. The CDR3: CASSVSTGNTGELFF. In DNA form, the CDR3 reads TGTGCCAGCAGCGTATCTACGGGAAACACCGGGGAGCTGTTTTTT.

This clonotype was seen a few times. V is TRBV19 and J is TRBJ2-1; 7 positions match TRBD1. This CDR3 is 16 amino acids long. V was clipped by 3 bases and J by 4 bases; unmatched bases: 9. Germline CDR1 LNHDA, CDR2 SQIVND (reference sequence). CDR3 bases: TGTGCCAGTAGTATCAGAAGGGACAGCTTTTACAATGAGCAGTTCTTC. Amino acid sequence: CASSIRRDSFYNEQFF.

This clonotype was counted between two and nine times. The V call is TRBV3-1, the J call TRBJ2-3, with D uncertain. The CDR3 runs to 14 residues. Trimming pared 0 bases from V and 5 bases from J, leaving 9 bases between. Germline CDR1 and CDR2: LGHDT and YNNKEL (reference sequence). Written as DNA, the CDR3 is TGTGCCAGCAGCCAAGATTATGGGCTAGATACGCAGTATTTT. Its protein is CASSQDYGLDTQYF.

This clonotype was counted a few times. The chain uses TRBV27 and TRBJ1-2; tentative D call: TRBD1 (6 bases). In germline, CDR1 is MNHEY, CDR2 SMNVEV (reference sequence). Trimming stripped 8 bases from V and 5 bases from J, with 15 bases between. The CDR3 has 13 amino acids. The CDR3 is CASSERGMYGYTF. CDR3 DNA: TGTGCCAGCTCCGAGAGGGGGATGTATGGCTACACCTTC.

At least ten counts were recorded for this clonotype. The genes are TRBV6-1 and TRBJ1-2, with D possibly being TRBD1 (5 bases). V was clipped by 7 bases and J by 7 bases, with 16 bases between them. The CDR3 has 13 amino acids. Looked up from germline, CDR1 is MNHNS and CDR2 is SASEGT. Here the CDR3 DNA reads TGTGCCAGCAACTCAGGGACGGCCGGTGGCTACACCTTC. This codes for CASNSGTAGGYTF.

The chain is built from TRBV7-9 and TRBJ2-3, with 8 bases aligning to TRBD2. The CDR3 contains 14 residues. CDR1 and CDR2 from the germline V gene are SEHNR and FQNEAQ (reference sequence). The ends lost 7 bases at V and 6 bases at J; junction bases unmatched: 9. CDR3 DNA sequence: TGTGCCAGCACCCCCGGTAGCGGGGCTGATACGCAGTATTTT. It translates to CASTPGSGADTQYF.

This clonotype was counted many times. The chain is built from TRBV6-5 and TRBJ2-6, with D uncertain. V was clipped by 2 bases and J by 1 base, with 12 bases between them. Per germline, CDR1 MNHEY and CDR2 SVGAGI. CDR3 length: 17 residues. The CDR3 loop is CASSYAGSLSGANVLTF. CDR3 nucleotides: TGTGCCAGCAGTTACGCCGGAAGCCTATCTGGGGCCAACGTCCTGACTTTC.

The V gene is TRBV5-1, the J gene TRBJ2-3, with D maybe TRBD1 (5 bases). The germline V gene encodes CDR1 SGHRS and CDR2 YFSETQ. Trimming pared 5 bases from V and 0 bases from J, leaving 10 bases between. The CDR3 loop spans 14 amino acids. This CDR3 is CASRSGPSTDTQYF. The CDR3 bases are TGCGCCAGCAGGTCAGGGCCTAGCACAGATACGCAGTATTTT.

This clonotype was detected ten times or more. V usage is TRBV3-1 and J usage is TRBJ2-3; no firm D call. The CDR3 is 13 residues long. Germline values: CDR1 LGHDT, CDR2 YNNKEL (reference sequence). V was pared by 5 bases and J by 2 bases, with 8 bases between. CDR3 DNA sequence: TGTGCCAGCAGCTTCGACCCCACAGATACGCAGTATTTT. Translated, it gives CASSFDPTDTQYF.

This clonotype was observed at least ten times. The chain carries TRBV20-1 and TRBJ2-1, with D unclear. CDR3 length equals 10 residues. Germline lookup yields CDR1 DFQATT and CDR2 SNEGSKA (reference sequence). The CDR3: CSTKGNEQFF. CDR3 coding DNA: TGCAGCACAAAGGGCAATGAGCAGTTCTTC.

The rearrangement links TRBV18 to TRBJ2-2, with D maybe TRBD2 (6 bases). This CDR3 spans 17 amino acids. CDR1 is KGHSH and CDR2 is LQKENI in the germline V gene. V was trimmed by 0 bases and J by 7 bases, leaving 18 bases between them. The DNA of the CDR3 is TGTGCCAGCTCACCACCGGGCCCCGGGAGAGGTGTCGGGGAGCTGTTTTTT. Its protein is CASSPPGPGRGVGELFF.

Ten or more counts support this clonotype. The chain carries TRBV30 and TRBJ1-1; tentatively, D is TRBD1 (6 bases). Trimming pared 0 bases from V and 1 base from J, leaving 6 bases between. The CDR3 is made up of 13 amino acids. Per the germline V gene, CDR1 is GTSNPN and CDR2 is SVGIG (reference sequence). CDR3 coding DNA: TGTGCCTGGAGTGTAGGGGGGAACACTGAAGCTTTCTTT. Amino acid sequence: CAWSVGGNTEAFF.

This sequence joins TRBV10-3 and TRBJ2-7; 8 bases line up with TRBD1. Per germline, CDR1 ENHRY and CDR2 SYGVKD. This CDR3 has 14 residues. The J segment lost 4 bases and the V segment lost 2 bases, leaving 4 bases of the junction unmatched. This chain's CDR3 is CAISEPGTGYEQYF. CDR3 nucleotide sequence: TGTGCCATCAGTGAGCCTGGGACAGGATACGAGCAGTACTTC.

V gene TRBV29-1 combines with J gene TRBJ2-7; D is possibly TRBD1 (6 bases). The V and J ends lost 4 bases and 4 bases respectively, with 17 bases between them. This CDR3 comprises 14 residues. Germline CDR1 SQVTM, CDR2 ANQGSEA. As DNA, the CDR3 is TGCAGCGTTGTGGTGGCCGGTACAGGGTACGAGCAGTACTTC. Its translation: CSVVVAGTGYEQYF.

This clonotype was counted at least ten times. The gene calls are TRBV13 and TRBJ1-4; the D is unclear. This CDR3 has 12 residues. Germline values: CDR1 PRHDT, CDR2 FYEKMQ (reference sequence). Trimming stripped 6 bases from V and 6 bases from J, with 8 bases between. CDR3 nucleotides: TGTGCCAGCAGGGGTGGTGATGAAAAACTGTTTTTT. Protein sequence: CASRGGDEKLFF. Looking up the rest from reference TRBV13 and TRBJ1-4 gives the full variable domain: AAGVIQSPRHLIKEKRETATLKCYPIPRHDTVYWYQQGPGQDPQFLISFYEKMQSDKGSIPDRFSAQQFSDYHSELNMSSLELGDSALYFCASRGGDEKLFFGSGTQLSVL.

This clonotype was found many times. The chain combines TRBV16 with TRBJ1-1, with TRBD1 matching 9 bases. J gave up 2 bases and V 2 bases, and 6 bases lay outside the gene matches. The CDR3 totals 16 residues. Germline CDR1 is KGHSY and CDR2 is FQNENV. CDR3 coding DNA: TGTGCCAGCAGCCAAGGTGGGGACAGGGTTAACACTGAAGCTTTCTTT. Amino acids: CASSQGGDRVNTEAFF.

This clonotype was counted at least ten times. The genes are TRBV20-1 and TRBJ2-7; maybe TRBD2 (5 bases). This CDR3 is 12 amino acids long. CDR1 DFQATT and CDR2 SNEGSKA come from the germline V gene (reference sequence). V gave up 7 bases and J gave up 5 bases, with 15 bases separating them. CDR3 nucleotide sequence: TGCAGTGTCTCCACCCGGGGTCACGAGCAGTACTTC. Its protein product is CSVSTRGHEQYF.

The chain carries TRBV18 and TRBJ2-7; tentatively, D is TRBD1 (5 bases). CDR3 length equals 13 residues. V shed 3 bases and J shed 5 bases, with 11 bases lying between them. In germline, CDR1 is KGHSH, CDR2 LQKENI. The CDR3 loop is CASSPDTGDEQYF. The CDR3 DNA reads as TGTGCCAGCTCACCGGACACTGGTGACGAGCAGTACTTC.